The 30 T cell receptor beta chains in this list originate from one sample, sequenced in a study of T-cell reconstitution after alpha-beta-depleted transplantation in children. For TCRbeta, the library was prepared with unique molecular identifiers. TCRdb ran MiXCR on the PCR reads and lists one entry per CDR3 protein. The data hold approximately 980,000 distinct CDR3 sequences, with around 30% observed a single time. The sequencing used PBMCs, mostly from graft donor cells, collected 360 days after TCRalphabeta/CD19-depleted stem cell transplant. These receptors all come from a boy in the first two years of life who had a stem cell transplant for SCID, so the T cells may come from the graft donor.

This clonotype was seen a few times. The rearrangement uses TRBV5-1 and TRBJ2-3; 7 bases are a match to TRBD1. The germline V gene encodes CDR1 SGHRS and CDR2 YFSETQ. Trimming cost V 4 bases and J 3 bases; bases outside gene matches: 11. The CDR3 totals 16 residues. The CDR3 sequence is CASSDSRGILTDTQYF. CDR3 in DNA: TGCGCCAGCAGCGATTCCAGGGGGATCCTGACAGATACGCAGTATTTT.

The chain employs TRBV20-1 and TRBJ2-3; D call uncertain. V was clipped by 1 base and J by 1 base, with 6 bases between them. CDR1 DFQATT and CDR2 SNEGSKA come from the germline V gene (reference sequence). CDR3 size: 13 residues. This CDR3 reads CSARGWGTDTQYF. DNA of the CDR3: TGCAGTGCTAGAGGCTGGGGCACAGATACGCAGTATTTT.

V gene TRBV2 combines with J gene TRBJ2-1; D may match TRBD1 or TRBD2 (6 bases each). The germline CDR1 and CDR2 sequences are SNHLY and FYNNEI. V was shortened by 7 bases and J by 7 bases, with 17 bases between the two germline ends. This CDR3 has 14 amino acids. The CDR3 region has the DNA TGTGCCAGCACTCTAAGGAGGGACAATAATGAGCAGTTCTTC. It specifies CASTLRRDNNEQFF.

This clonotype was seen only a few times. The chain links TRBV4-2 to TRBJ2-7; TRBD1 might be the D (6 bases). The V gene's germline CDR1 is LGHNA and CDR2 YNFKEQ. The CDR3 has 14 amino acids. Trimming cost V 4 bases and J 3 bases, with 13 bases left between them. The CDR3 here is CASSPGDELYEQYF. The DNA of the CDR3 is TGTGCCAGCAGCCCAGGGGATGAGCTCTACGAGCAGTACTTC.

This clonotype was seen a handful of times. This chain links TRBV20-1 with TRBJ2-2; 8 bases line up with TRBD1. V lost 0 bases to trimming and J lost 4 bases; unmatched junction nucleotides: 4. The CDR3 consists of 15 residues. Germline assignment: CDR1 DFQATT and CDR2 SNEGSKA (reference sequence). The CDR3 protein is CSARDGQGATGELFF. The CDR3, as DNA: TGCAGTGCTAGAGACGGACAGGGAGCCACCGGGGAGCTGTTTTTT.

The V and J genes are TRBV5-1 and TRBJ2-7, with TRBD1 as a possible D gene (6 bases). Trimming removed 4 bases at V and 2 bases at J, with 10 bases between. Germline V gene sequence: CDR1 SGHRS, CDR2 YFSETQ. The CDR3 runs to 13 residues. The CDR3 loop reads CASSRRQAYEQYF. The CDR3 DNA sequence: TGCGCCAGCAGCCGGAGACAGGCCTACGAGCAGTACTTC.

This clonotype was seen at least ten times. The CDR3 DNA reads TGTGCCAGTGGGGGGGGCAGCTCCTACAATGAGCAGTTCTTC. This gives the protein CASGGGSSYNEQFF. The chain is built from TRBV10-3 and TRBJ2-1, with D perhaps matching TRBD2 (7 bases). The CDR3 length is 14 residues. Germline V gene data show CDR1 as ENHRY and CDR2 as SYGVKD. Deletions cut 10 bases from V and 0 bases from J, with 13 bases between.

The rearrangement joins TRBV5-1 to TRBJ1-1, with D maybe TRBD1 (5 bases). The CDR3 contains 19 residues. Per germline, CDR1 SGHRS and CDR2 YFSETQ. The germline V and J ends were trimmed by 0 bases and 11 bases, with 32 bases remaining between them. CDR3 residues: CASSLGPTWDAASPEEAFF. In DNA, the CDR3 is TGCGCCAGCAGCTTGGGACCCACTTGGGACGCAGCGTCCCCCGAGGAGGCTTTCTTT.

The chain joins TRBV7-2 to TRBJ1-2; 9 nucleotides line up with TRBD1. Germline assignment: CDR1 SGHTA and CDR2 FQGNSA. This CDR3 region has 15 residues. The V segment lost 5 bases and the J segment 8 bases; nucleotides outside the gene matches: 12. The CDR3 region has the DNA TGTGCCAGCAGCAACAGACAGGGGGGTAATTTCGGCTACACCTTC. Its protein is CASSNRQGGNFGYTF.

In its sample, this clonotype was seen once. The chain combines TRBV20-1 with TRBJ1-1; possibly TRBD1 for D (5 bases). Looked up from germline, CDR1 is DFQATT and CDR2 is SNEGSKA (reference sequence). V lost 5 bases and J 11 bases, leaving 21 bases between the germline ends. CDR3 length: 13 amino acids. CDR3 DNA sequence: TGCAGTGCTCGACCCGGGACGTCGGCCGGGGCTTTCTTT. Its translation is CSARPGTSAGAFF.

This clonotype was seen only a few times. This chain connects TRBV4-3 to TRBJ2-5, with a possible D match to TRBD1 (6 bases). With 3 bases removed from V and 2 bases from J, the gap between germline ends came to 19 bases. The length of the CDR3 is 17 residues. Germline-derived CDR1 and CDR2 are LGHNA and YSLEER. The CDR3 bases are TGCGCCAGCAGCCATGTTGGGGTGACAGGTCCTCAAGAGACCCAGTACTTC. Protein sequence: CASSHVGVTGPQETQYF.

V and J are TRBV5-1 and TRBJ2-7; 8 bases agree with TRBD2. From germline, CDR1 is SGHRS and CDR2 YFSETQ. Unmatched junction bases numbered 4, after V lost 0 bases and J lost 2 bases. The CDR3 is made up of 15 amino acids. The CDR3 DNA follows: TGCGCCAGCAGCTTGGGACTAGCGTCGACCTACGAGCAGTACTTC. Protein sequence: CASSLGLASTYEQYF.

This clonotype was observed a few times. The chain recombines TRBV29-1 with TRBJ2-2; D call uncertain. The length of the CDR3 is 13 residues. CDR1 is SQVTM and CDR2 is ANQGSEA in the germline V gene. V lost 4 bases and J 1 base, leaving 7 bases between the germline ends. CDR3 residues: CSVVAENTGELFF. In nucleotides, the CDR3 is TGCAGCGTTGTGGCAGAGAACACCGGGGAGCTGTTTTTT.

The chain carries TRBV20-1 and TRBJ2-1, with TRBD2 as a possible D gene (7 bases). With 0 bases removed from V and 0 bases from J, the gap between germline ends came to 12 bases. Germline-derived CDR1 and CDR2 are DFQATT and SNEGSKA (reference sequence). This CDR3 spans 16 amino acids. CDR3 coding DNA: TGCAGTGCTAGAGATGGGGGGGCCCGCTCCTACAATGAGCAGTTCTTC. This codes for CSARDGGARSYNEQFF.

There are a few counts of this clonotype. V gene TRBV20-1 combines with J gene TRBJ2-1; the match to TRBD1 covers 8 bases. V shed 6 bases and J 0 bases; nucleotides not matched to a gene: 10. The CDR3 loop spans 16 amino acids. Germline V gene sequence: CDR1 DFQATT, CDR2 SNEGSKA (reference sequence). CDR3 in amino acids: CSAPGQAQSSYNEQFF. CDR3 coding DNA: TGCAGTGCACCGGGACAGGCCCAAAGCTCCTACAATGAGCAGTTCTTC.

Ten or more counts support this clonotype. The chain recombines TRBV20-1 with TRBJ2-1; 7 bases align to TRBD1. The CDR3 extends over 12 amino acids. CDR1 DFQATT and CDR2 SNEGSKA come from the germline V gene (reference sequence). After removal of 2 bases from V and 9 bases from J, the junction contained 4 bases not matched to a gene. The CDR3 bases are TGCAGTGCTAGATTAGGGGGCGGTGAGCAGTTCTTC. This sequence encodes CSARLGGGEQFF.

The V gene is TRBV24-1, the J gene TRBJ2-2, with 11 positions matching TRBD2. With V trimmed by 9 bases and J by 4 bases, 6 bases remained unmatched. The CDR3 is 15 residues long. CDR1 and CDR2 from the germline V gene are KGHDR and SFDVKD. CDR3 in DNA: TGTGCCACCTCTAGCGGGGGGTCTGGCACCGGGGAGCTGTTTTTT. Translated, it gives CATSSGGSGTGELFF.

This clonotype was seen a handful of times. The chain carries TRBV5-6 and TRBJ2-3; D is possibly TRBD2 (6 bases). Germline V gene sequence: CDR1 SGHDT, CDR2 YYEEEE. V shed 1 base and J shed 4 bases, with 13 bases lying between them. The CDR3 is 15 residues long. CDR3 in amino acids: CASSLTFPGADTQYF. CDR3 nucleotides: TGTGCCAGCAGCTTGACCTTCCCGGGGGCAGATACGCAGTATTTT.

The genes are TRBV20-1 and TRBJ2-1; D not certain. Germline V gene data show CDR1 as DFQATT and CDR2 as SNEGSKA (reference sequence). V gave up 6 bases and J gave up 0 bases, with 12 bases separating them. The CDR3 is made up of 14 amino acids. In DNA form, the CDR3 reads TGCAGTGCAACGCGTGTCAGCTCCTACAATGAGCAGTTCTTC. Translated, it gives CSATRVSSYNEQFF.

This clonotype was counted many times. J is TRBJ1-5 and V is TRBV20-1; possible D gene TRBD1, 6 bases. Trimming left V 6 bases short and J 1 base short, with 7 bases between. The CDR3 covers 12 residues. Germline loops: CDR1 DFQATT, CDR2 SNEGSKA (reference sequence). The CDR3 protein is CSAGQSNQPQHF. The CDR3 DNA reads as TGCAGTGCCGGACAGAGCAATCAGCCCCAGCATTTT.

In this sample, this clonotype turned up a few times. The gene calls are TRBV15 and TRBJ1-1; D unresolved. There are 14 residues in the CDR3. Germline V gene data show CDR1 as LNHNV and CDR2 as YYDKDF (reference sequence). V was trimmed by 0 bases and J by 4 bases, leaving 9 bases between them. The CDR3 coding sequence is TGTGCCACCAGCAGAGATGGCCCGAGCACTGAAGCTTTCTTT. Encoded protein: CATSRDGPSTEAFF.

This clonotype came up many times. The CDR3 sequence: CSVEEGRAGELFF. The CDR3 DNA follows: TGCAGCGTTGAAGAGGGGAGGGCCGGGGAGCTGTTTTTT. This chain connects TRBV29-1 to TRBJ2-2; 7 bases are a match to TRBD2. Looked up from germline, CDR1 is SQVTM and CDR2 is ANQGSEA. CDR3 length: 13 amino acids. J gave up 6 bases and V 0 bases, and 1 base lay outside the gene matches.

The rearrangement joins TRBV7-6 to TRBJ1-2, with 9 bases that match TRBD1. The V segment lost 2 bases and the J segment 2 bases; nucleotides outside the gene matches: 9. The CDR3 is 17 amino acids. Germline CDR1 and CDR2: SGHVS and FNYEAQ. CDR3 sequence reads: CASSLRRRTGVNYGYTF. The CDR3 nucleotides are TGTGCCAGCAGCTTACGTCGGCGGACAGGGGTCAACTATGGCTACACCTTC.

In DNA form, the CDR3 reads TGTGCCAGCAGTTCCTTAGACGAATCCATTAGAGACAATGAGCAGTTCTTC. It specifies CASSSLDESIRDNEQFF. The chain employs TRBV7-6 and TRBJ2-1; no clear D gene. Germline V gene lookup returns CDR1 SGHVS and CDR2 FNYEAQ. The V and J ends lost 6 bases and 5 bases respectively, with 23 bases between them. The length of the CDR3 is 17 residues.

This chain uses TRBV29-1 with TRBJ1-2; D perhaps matches TRBD1 (5 bases). The CDR3 spans 15 residues. Germline CDR1 reads SQVTM; CDR2 reads ANQGSEA. Trimming stripped 3 bases from V and 3 bases from J, with 17 bases between. CDR3 in amino acids: CSVEGTFTGYYGYTF. In nucleotides, the CDR3 is TGCAGCGTTGAGGGGACCTTTACAGGTTACTATGGCTACACCTTC.

V usage is TRBV5-4 and J usage is TRBJ2-7, with TRBD1 as a possible D gene (6 bases). V dropped 4 bases and J dropped 6 bases, with 17 bases sitting between them. Germline V gives CDR1 SGHNT, CDR2 YYREEE (reference sequence). This CDR3 has 14 amino acids. The CDR3 region has the DNA TGTGCCAGCAGCCCCTGGGACACCTTATCCGAGCAGTACTTC. It yields the protein CASSPWDTLSEQYF.

This clonotype was counted between two and nine times. J is TRBJ2-1 and V is TRBV6-2 or TRBV6-3; 9 bases align to TRBD1. J lost 11 bases, V lost 4 bases, and 12 bases had no gene match. The germline V gene encodes CDR1 MNHEY and CDR2 SVGEGT. The CDR3 sequence is 15 residues long. This CDR3 is CASSSPGQGPWKQFF. The CDR3 nucleotides read TGTGCCAGCAGTTCCCCGGGACAGGGCCCCTGGAAGCAGTTCTTC.

This clonotype was observed a handful of times. A much bigger clone sits one base away, suggesting this may be a read error. The chain recombines TRBV29-1 with TRBJ1-1, with D unclear. The CDR3 has 10 amino acids. V was trimmed by 3 bases and J by 13 bases, leaving 12 bases between them. CDR1 and CDR2 from the germline V gene are SQVTM and ANQGSEA. The CDR3 sequence: CSVDRLGVFF. CDR3 nucleotides: TGCAGCGTTGATAGGCTGGGCGTTTTCTTT.

This clonotype appeared a single time. V is TRBV9 and J is TRBJ2-3; 9 bases align to TRBD1. Trimming at V came to 6 bases and at J to 2 bases, leaving 7 bases not matched to a gene. CDR1 is SGDLS and CDR2 is YYNGEE in the germline V gene. This CDR3 is 15 amino acids long. The CDR3 DNA reads TGTGCCAGCACCCGCCGGGACAGGGTCACAGATACGCAGTATTTT. It codes for CASTRRDRVTDTQYF.

V usage is TRBV28 and J usage is TRBJ2-1, with D unclear. CDR1 and CDR2 (germline): MDHEN, SYDVKM. This CDR3 is 13 amino acids long. The ends were cut back, 4 bases at V and 8 bases at J, with 12 bases in the middle. The CDR3 coding sequence is TGTGCCAGCAGTTCCCTTCCCGGTGATGAGCAGTTCTTC. Its protein is CASSSLPGDEQFF.